This T cell receptor beta chain is drawn from a study of response to subunit inactivated influenza vaccine. Turning to this clonotype: Its antigen remains unknown. The junction and the germline gene differ at one end; a read error may be behind it.

This CDR3 comprises 15 residues. Per germline, CDR1 SSHAT and CDR2 FNYEAQ (reference sequence). The study, taken as a whole, reports: Authors suggested few new T cells are recruited by each seasonal influenza vaccination.

TCRdb itself ran the RT-PCR reads through MiXCR, one entry per CDR3 protein. The repertoire holds 150,000 to 200,000 distinct CDR3 sequences, 9.5% to 13% seen once, with 12% in the top ten. This clonotype was obtained from a middle-aged man who received an inactivated influenza vaccine. The input for sequencing was non-naive T cells sorted from PBMCs, taken 35 to 45 days after vaccination. The V call is TRBV7-7, the J call TRBJ2-2, with TRBD1 matching 9 bases. The CDR3 DNA reads TGTGCTAGCAGAGCGGGACAGGGGAACACCGGGGAGCTGTTTTTT. Encoded protein: CASRAGQGNTGELFF.